This TCR beta chain was sequenced during a study of T cell responses to AZD1222 COVID-19 vaccine. Study-wide points: The donors showed a predominance of white British ancestry and of females, with possible underestimation of clonal diversity.

On this clone: The antigen is unknown.

The method was immunoSEQ multiplex PCR; TCRdb's version includes in-frame clones alone and lacks a portion of them. The table has about 47,000 clones, approximately 80% seen once; the top ten hold 20%. Germline V CDR1 and CDR2: SGHDT, YYEEEE. V was clipped by 0 bases and J by 1 base, with 6 bases between them. The CDR3 is made up of 14 amino acids. The chain joins TRBV5-6 to TRBJ2-3, with unresolved D. The sequenced sample was peripheral blood, obtained on day 0 of MenACWY control vaccination. The clonotype was recovered from an adult in good health. The CDR3 DNA is TGTGCCAGCAGCTTGGGCGAGGGCACAGATACGCAGTATTTT. This codes for CASSLGEGTDTQYF.